This T cell receptor beta chain derives from a study of shared clonotypes between healthy human individuals (TCRdb year 2020). In terms of the full investigation: A few men and a couple of women, aged 18 to 49 years, made up the cohort. Between about 0.8 and 9.5 billion PBMCs per donor were obtained by leukapheresis. The study deeply sequenced blood TCR repertoires of about 5 healthy adults to estimate repertoire size and the extent of clonotype sharing between individuals. Per donor, three plates each were used for CD4 naive and CD4 memory, two for CD8 naive, and one for CD8 memory. To increase sequencing depth and limit assay-specific biases, different laboratories used diverse techniques to prepare libraries and sequence TCR repertoires. The paper as a whole reports these results and caveats: Across four donors, around 5% of naive CD4, approximately 3.6% of naive CD8, 2.3% of memory CD4, and 0.4% to 0.45% of memory CD8 clonotypes were shared. Compared with non-shared clonotypes, clonotypes shared by all four sorted-subset donors had higher generation probabilities. Estimated clonotype richness was generally larger for naive than for memory subsets. Pairwise subsampling led to the expectation that sequencing depth would affect the degree of clonotype sharing among donors. The genetic and exposure-history diversity represented was limited by the small number of donors. Even with the large sequencing depth, rarefaction of the sorted-subset datasets indicated that sequencing was incomplete. Sampling was limited to blood, and TCR repertoires in tissue likely differ from TCR repertoires in blood.

Comments on this clone: The antigen it binds to is not known. Within one base of it there is no much larger clone, and no base qualities were kept.

Using the deep immunoSEQ assay, TCR CDR3 regions were amplified from genomic DNA by multiplex PCR. Extracted genomic DNA from each cell subset was spread evenly across all wells of several immunoSEQ 96-well plates, with each plate serving as a replicate. For sorted subsets, roughly 200 ng of genomic DNA, equivalent to around 30,000 T cell genomes, went into each replicate PCR. Purified libraries were quantified with a Qubit 3.0 fluorometer, sized on a Bioanalyzer 2100, and re-quantified with the KAPA Library Quantification kit. Each immunoSEQ 96-well plate was sequenced on its own single-read 150-cycle Illumina NextSeq 550 flow cell. Concerning the study's data processing: The immunoSEQ output contained only junctional sequences without quality scores, so filtering could not match that applied to full-length reads. To assign V/J genes and CDR3, sequences were annotated using PyIR, a Python wrapper for IgBLAST v1.9, with IMGT germline references. Reads were filtered out if the reads had weak V/J assignments (E-value above 1e-6), no CDR3, stop codons, out-of-frame junctions, or ambiguous translated residues. V3J clonotypes were defined as sequences sharing the same inferred V gene, J gene, and CDR3 amino acid sequence. Percentage overlap between repertoires was computed as shared unique clonotypes divided by the size of the smaller repertoire. Repertoire richness was assessed with RTK rarefaction, the Chao1 estimator, and Recon v2.1 estimates of unobserved clonotypes. For all TCRbeta clonotypes obtained by the gDNA method from four donors, generation probabilities were computed with OLGA. TCRdb obtained this table from immuneACCESS and retained in-frame rearrangements with V and J assigned. These tables miss some clones; where compared with another copy, unresolved V genes account for less than half of the shortfall, and the remainder is unexplained. V, J and clone size were drawn from that table, and D and trimming were deduced from the DNA. This sample is represented by hundreds of thousands of clones; 98% of them were singletons. The ten largest clones capture 0.3% of the sample.

CD8 naive samples were obtained by positive selection for CCR7 among CD45RO-negative cells, yielding a CD45RA+CCR7+ population from which TemRA cells were excluded. Healthy HIV-negative adults with no recently reported acute infections or vaccinations were included as donors. Every donor was a Caucasian adult living in Nashville, Tennessee, USA. Blood was obtained by leukapheresis, after which PBMCs were separated by Ficoll-Histopaque density gradient centrifugation and cryopreserved in liquid nitrogen vapor phase. Purity and quantity of every magnetically sorted T cell population were checked by analytical flow cytometry. Each sorted fraction had its genomic DNA isolated and then quantified by UV absorbance on a Nanodrop 2000c. V and J are truncated by 0 bases and 4 bases respectively, leaving an intervening sequence of 7 bases. The CDR3 runs 13 residues from the cysteine to the phenylalanine. Only the CDR3 region is kept as DNA, spanning 39 bases read in frame from base 1. The CDR1 and CDR2 encoded by the germline V gene are SGHAT and FQNNGV.

The chain couples TRBV11-2 to TRBJ2-7; a confident D gene designation cannot be given. Material for sequencing was naive CD8+ T cells sorted from blood. The cell subset or site label corresponds to: CD45RA+CCR7+. The sequence derives from a man aged 25 to 40 in good health. This receptor carries the CDR3 CASSLDMLYEQYF. The nucleotide sequence is TGTGCCAGCAGCTTAGATATGTTGTACGAGCAGTACTTC. The full variable domain, completed from the reference TRBV11-2 and TRBJ2-7 proteins outside the CDR3, reads EAGVAQSPRYKIIEKRQSVAFWCNPISGHATLYWYQQILGQGPKLLIQFQNNGVVDDSQLPKDRFSAERLKGVDSTLKIQPAKLEDSAVYLCASSLDMLYEQYFGPGTRLTVT.